A selection of T cell receptor beta chains follows, all from one sample in a study of identical twins. TCRdb re-analysed the 5' RACE reads in MiXCR, keeping a single row per CDR3 protein. The sample has a few hundred thousand distinct CDR3 sequences, 13% to 15% seen once. In addition, the sample was reused for a study of yellow fever vaccine responses in identical twins.

Sequenced sample: CD4+ T cells sorted from blood. The receptors were sampled from a woman aged 18-30 years in good health. Each CDR3 is given with its conserved first and last residue. The order of the fields is CDR3 length, V gene, D gene, J gene, clone size, CDR3 protein, CDR3 DNA. The D gene is left open where the match is weak. Size is omitted from some rows. Given values are once, few, many or a class for expanded clones.

CDR3 length: 16
V gene: TRBV29-1
D gene: NA
J gene: TRBJ1-6
clone size: few
CDR3 protein: CSVEKVQGRGNSPLHF
CDR3 DNA: TGCAGCGTTGAAAAGGTCCAGGGTCGTGGTAATTCACCCCTCCACTTT

CDR3 length: 14
V gene: TRBV6-5
D gene: TRBD1
J gene: TRBJ1-2
clone size: NA
CDR3 protein: CASSYSAGGYGYTF
CDR3 DNA: TGTGCCAGCAGTTACTCGGCAGGGGGCTATGGCTACACCTTC

CDR3 length: 15
V gene: TRBV9
D gene: TRBD2
J gene: TRBJ2-1
clone size: few
CDR3 protein: CASSALSGNYNEQFF
CDR3 DNA: TGTGCCAGCAGCGCACTGAGCGGGAACTACAATGAGCAGTTCTTC

CDR3 length: 15
V gene: TRBV5-1
D gene: TRBD2
J gene: TRBJ2-1
clone size: NA
CDR3 protein: CASSFGLAGRRQQFF
CDR3 DNA: TGCGCCAGCAGCTTCGGACTAGCGGGGAGACGGCAGCAGTTCTTC

CDR3 length: 13
V gene: TRBV24-1
D gene: NA
J gene: TRBJ1-1
clone size: NA
CDR3 protein: CATSEGVSTEAFF
CDR3 DNA: TGTGCCACCAGTGAGGGGGTGAGCACTGAAGCTTTCTTT

CDR3 length: 13
V gene: TRBV7-9
D gene: NA
J gene: TRBJ1-2
clone size: NA
CDR3 protein: CASSLALRNGYTF
CDR3 DNA: TGTGCCAGCAGCTTAGCCCTTCGGAACGGCTACACCTTC

CDR3 length: 15
V gene: TRBV5-1
D gene: NA
J gene: TRBJ2-1
clone size: few
CDR3 protein: CASSRNRSSYNEQFF
CDR3 DNA: TGCGCCAGCAGCCGAAACAGGAGCTCCTACAATGAGCAGTTCTTC

CDR3 length: 13
V gene: TRBV12-3/TRBV12-4
D gene: NA
J gene: TRBJ2-2
clone size: many
CDR3 protein: CASSLAGTGELFF
CDR3 DNA: TGTGCCAGCAGTTTAGCAGGGACCGGGGAGCTGTTTTTT

CDR3 length: 15
V gene: TRBV6-5
D gene: TRBD2
J gene: TRBJ2-1
clone size: many
CDR3 protein: CASSYFGGAKDEQFF
CDR3 DNA: TGTGCCAGCAGTTACTTCGGGGGGGCTAAGGATGAGCAGTTCTTC

CDR3 length: 17
V gene: TRBV20-1
D gene: NA
J gene: TRBJ2-1
clone size: few
CDR3 protein: CSARDGGPASSYNEQFF
CDR3 DNA: TGCAGTGCTAGAGATGGTGGACCGGCGAGCTCCTACAATGAGCAGTTCTTC

CDR3 length: 15
V gene: TRBV6-1
D gene: NA
J gene: TRBJ2-2
clone size: NA
CDR3 protein: CASSARGRETGELFF
CDR3 DNA: TGTGCCAGCAGTGCGCGGGGAAGGGAAACCGGGGAGCTGTTTTTT

CDR3 length: 16
V gene: TRBV20-1
D gene: TRBD2
J gene: TRBJ2-1
clone size: NA
CDR3 protein: CSARDPPAGGYNEQFF
CDR3 DNA: TGCAGTGCTAGAGACCCTCCGGCGGGAGGGTACAATGAGCAGTTCTTC

CDR3 length: 16
V gene: TRBV7-8
D gene: NA
J gene: TRBJ2-7
clone size: many
CDR3 protein: CASSPARVNPIYEQYF
CDR3 DNA: TGTGCCAGCAGCCCAGCCAGAGTTAACCCAATTTACGAGCAGTACTTC

CDR3 length: 17
V gene: TRBV6-5
D gene: TRBD2
J gene: TRBJ2-2
clone size: NA
CDR3 protein: CASSSSSGRASTGELFF
CDR3 DNA: TGTGCCAGCAGTTCGTCTAGCGGGAGGGCGAGCACCGGGGAGCTGTTTTTT

CDR3 length: 14
V gene: TRBV12-3/TRBV12-4
D gene: TRBD1
J gene: TRBJ2-4
clone size: NA
CDR3 protein: CASSFGDRRMGRDF
CDR3 DNA: TGTGCCAGCAGTTTCGGGGACAGGCGGATGGGAAGGGACTTC

CDR3 length: 13
V gene: TRBV2
D gene: TRBD2
J gene: TRBJ2-2
clone size: many
CDR3 protein: CASSETSSGELFF
CDR3 DNA: TGTGCCAGCAGTGAGACTAGCTCCGGGGAGCTGTTTTTT

CDR3 length: 17
V gene: TRBV10-2
D gene: TRBD2
J gene: TRBJ2-2
clone size: few
CDR3 protein: CASSESGTRGRTGELFF
CDR3 DNA: TGCGCCAGCAGTGAGAGTGGGACTAGGGGTAGGACCGGGGAGCTGTTTTTT

CDR3 length: 13
V gene: TRBV20-1
D gene: NA
J gene: TRBJ1-5
clone size: few
CDR3 protein: CSADQGSNQPQHF
CDR3 DNA: TGCAGTGCTGATCAGGGTTCCAATCAGCCCCAGCATTTT

CDR3 length: 16
V gene: TRBV29-1
D gene: NA
J gene: TRBJ2-1
clone size: few
CDR3 protein: CSVEEGLARGINEQFF
CDR3 DNA: TGCAGCGTTGAAGAGGGCCTAGCAAGGGGGATAAATGAGCAGTTCTTC

CDR3 length: 15
V gene: TRBV2
D gene: TRBD1
J gene: TRBJ2-1
clone size: NA
CDR3 protein: CASSFVGQGLGEQFF
CDR3 DNA: TGTGCCAGCAGTTTTGTGGGACAGGGGCTAGGTGAGCAGTTCTTC